The entry below describes one T cell receptor (beta chain). The record originates from a study of blood T cell repertoires in COVID-19. In the study overall: T cells, B-cell-depleted T cells, or PBMCs supplied cDNA or gDNA.

There are 16 residues in the CDR3. Germline lookup yields CDR1 SGHTS and CDR2 YDEGEE. V was pared by 4 bases and J by 1 base, with 15 bases between. TCRdb keeps only in-frame clones here, not all; method: immunoSEQ multiplex PCR. The sample lists 200,000 to 250,000 clones, about 80% occurring once. The receptor was derived from a young man who had recovered from COVID-19. The V gene is TRBV5-8, the J gene TRBJ1-5; D might be TRBD1 (6 bases). The specimen was peripheral blood. The CDR3 region has the DNA TGTGCCAGCAGCCGGGGACACGTCGGGAGCAATCAGCCCCAGCATTTT. This translates into CASSRGHVGSNQPQHF.